The sequence of this T cell receptor beta chain was determined in a study of blood T cells in healthy people across ages. Looking at the study overall: About one barcoded TCR beta cDNA was captured per two T cells.

This clonotype appeared many times. Its antigen is undetermined. Findings and caveats of the study: The CMV status of each donor remained undetermined, and this could have confounded shifts in expanded clonotypes. Per-million-T-cell TCR beta diversity fell roughly linearly with age.

Then a second PCR, running roughly 7 to 11 cycles, was carried out with a sample-barcoded 5' primer and a J-beta primer mix. TCRdb reanalysed the 5' RACE reads using MiXCR and keeps one entry per CDR3 protein. The top ten hold approximately 10% of the sample, which has 800,000 to 950,000 distinct CDR3 sequences, roughly 28% seen once. J was trimmed by 2 bases and V by 8 bases; bases with no gene match: 4. This CDR3 is 12 amino acids long. CDR1 and CDR2 from the germline V gene are SQVTM and ANQGSEA. This sample also appeared in a second study, on T cells of mothers and their children. Turning to that study: Sequencing got over 8 million TCR beta CDR3 reads from each mother and some 3 million from each child.

This clonotype originated in a woman between 40 and 50 years old in good health. The sequenced sample was blood. This chain uses TRBV29-1 with TRBJ2-5; 8 bases fit TRBD1. Here the CDR3 DNA reads TGCAGCACCGGACAGGGTCAAGAGACCCAGTACTTC. It is translated as CSTGQGQETQYF.